This TCR beta chain was obtained from a study of T cells after yellow fever vaccination. The study's findings and limits: Repertoires obtained by FACS sorting could include abundant clonotypes that entered as contaminants from the bulk population.

The sample holds a few counts of this clonotype. Antigen specificity is unknown. The ends lost 3 bases at V and 4 bases at J; junction bases unmatched: 7. The CDR3 extends over 16 amino acids. Germline V gene sequence: CDR1 SGHRS, CDR2 YFSETQ. TCRdb itself ran the 5' RACE reads through MiXCR, one entry per CDR3 protein. The profile shows about 340,000 distinct CDR3 sequences, about 12% of them singletons. Sequencing was performed on CD4+ T cells sorted from PBMCs, taken 15 days after the yellow fever booster vaccination. The chain employs TRBV5-1 and TRBJ2-3, with 11 nucleotides matching TRBD2. This receptor was taken from a man between 18 and 29 years old who received the YFV17D yellow fever vaccine. The CDR3 loop reads CASSSRSGGAPDTQYF. The CDR3 DNA is TGCGCCAGCAGCTCCCGTAGCGGGGGGGCCCCAGATACGCAGTATTTT.